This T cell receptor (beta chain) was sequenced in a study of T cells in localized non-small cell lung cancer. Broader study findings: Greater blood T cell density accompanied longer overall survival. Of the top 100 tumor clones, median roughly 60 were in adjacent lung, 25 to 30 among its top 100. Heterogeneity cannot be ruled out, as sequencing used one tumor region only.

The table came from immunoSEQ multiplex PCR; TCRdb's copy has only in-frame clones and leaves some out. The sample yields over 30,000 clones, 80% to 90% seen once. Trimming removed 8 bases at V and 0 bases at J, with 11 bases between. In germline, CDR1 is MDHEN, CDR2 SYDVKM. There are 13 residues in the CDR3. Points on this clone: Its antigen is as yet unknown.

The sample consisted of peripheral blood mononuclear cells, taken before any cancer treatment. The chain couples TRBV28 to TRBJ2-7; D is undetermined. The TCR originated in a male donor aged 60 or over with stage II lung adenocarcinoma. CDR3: CASSPGSSYEQYF. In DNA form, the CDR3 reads TGTGCCAGCTCCCCGGGTAGCTCCTACGAGCAGTACTTC.